The 10 T cell receptor beta chains given below trace back to one sample, sequenced in a study of shared clonotypes between healthy human individuals. The protocol was immunoSEQ multiplex PCR, while the TCRdb copy is restricted to in-frame clones and leaves out a portion. The profile covers roughly 2.2 million clones, with 85% to 95% appearing a single time and 0.37% taken by the ten largest. Sample: naive CD4+ T cells from PBMCs. Subset indicated: CD45RA+ positively selected. The receptors derive from a man younger than 30 in good health. Some clones in this sample may be carry-over from other donors' samples.

The chain recombines TRBV11-2 with TRBJ2-5; no reliable D call. V was clipped by 5 bases and J by 2 bases, with 15 bases between them. The CDR3 is made up of 15 amino acids. The germline V gene has CDR1 SGHAT and CDR2 FQNNGV. The CDR3 reads CASSSGPLGQETQYF. DNA for the CDR3: TGTGCCAGCAGCAGTGGTCCCCTGGGGCAAGAGACCCAGTACTTC.

The J gene is TRBJ2-7, the V gene TRBV6-6; 11 nucleotides agree with TRBD2. Germline lookup yields CDR1 MNHNY and CDR2 SVGAGI (reference sequence). Trimming cost V 6 bases and J 4 bases; bases outside gene matches: 8. This CDR3 comprises 15 residues. The CDR3 coding sequence is TGTGCCAGCAGCTTAGGGACTAGCGGAATATACGAGCAGTACTTC. Translating gives CASSLGTSGIYEQYF.

The V gene is TRBV5-4, the J gene TRBJ2-3; D call uncertain. CDR3 length: 15 amino acids. V lost 4 bases and J lost 1, with 13 bases in between. Germline CDR1 is SGHNT and CDR2 is YYREEE (reference sequence). Here the CDR3 reads CASSPGPLGTDTQYF. The CDR3, as DNA: TGTGCCAGCAGCCCCGGACCACTTGGCACAGATACGCAGTATTTT.

The chain joins TRBV30 to TRBJ1-5; D remains ambiguous. V was clipped by 3 bases and J by 5 bases, with 11 bases between them. This CDR3 comprises 13 residues. Germline lookup yields CDR1 GTSNPN and CDR2 SVGIG (reference sequence). CDR3 nucleotides: TGTGCCTGGAGCCAAGAGGTCGATCAGCCCCAGCATTTT. Translation gives CAWSQEVDQPQHF.

This sequence joins TRBV28 and TRBJ2-5, with 7 bases aligning to TRBD1. This CDR3 spans 15 amino acids. Germline V gene lookup returns CDR1 MDHEN and CDR2 SYDVKM. Trimming at V came to 6 bases and at J to 5 bases, leaving 12 bases not matched to a gene. For the CDR3, the DNA is TGTGCCAGCAGGGATCGGAAGGGGGCCCAGGAGACCCAGTACTTC. It codes for CASRDRKGAQETQYF.

The gene calls are TRBV7-9 and TRBJ1-1; D unclear. V lost 3 bases and J lost 1, with 3 bases in between. In germline, CDR1 is SEHNR, CDR2 FQNEAQ (reference sequence). This CDR3 contains 12 residues. CDR3 sequence (DNA): TGTGCCAGCAGCTTTGCGAACACTGAAGCTTTCTTT. It yields the protein CASSFANTEAFF. The entire variable domain, with the rest obtained from reference TRBV7-9 and TRBJ1-1, is as follows: DTGVSQNPRHKITKRGQNVTFRCDPISEHNRLYWYRQTLGQGPEFLTYFQNEAQLEKSRLLSDRFSAERPKGSFSTLEIQRTEQGDSAMYLCASSFANTEAFFGQGTRLTVV.

The chain links TRBV5-4 to TRBJ2-2; possibly TRBD1 for D (6 bases). The CDR3 spans 17 residues. V lost 4 bases, J lost 2 bases, and 18 bases lay in between. Looked up from germline, CDR1 is SGHNT and CDR2 is YYREEE (reference sequence). CDR3 bases: TGTGCCAGCAGCGCGGACAGCGCTCGGCGAAACACCGGGGAGCTGTTTTTT. Protein sequence: CASSADSARRNTGELFF.

V usage is TRBV6-6 and J usage is TRBJ2-1, with 9 bases matching TRBD1. The trim removed 4 bases at V and 0 bases at J, leaving 1 base unmatched. Germline V lookup: CDR1 MNHNY, CDR2 SVGAGI (reference sequence). This CDR3 has 15 amino acids. Written as DNA, the CDR3 is TGTGCCAGCAGTTTGACAGGGGGCTCCTACAATGAGCAGTTCTTC. Encoded protein: CASSLTGGSYNEQFF.

The chain has TRBV5-4 and TRBJ1-1; 10 bases align to TRBD1. Germline values: CDR1 SGHNT, CDR2 YYREEE (reference sequence). The CDR3 consists of 17 residues. The junction had 11 bases not matched to a gene; V was cut back by 3 bases and J by 3 bases. The CDR3 protein is CASSWGQGNRMDTEAFF. The CDR3 region has the DNA TGTGCCAGCAGCTGGGGACAGGGGAACAGAATGGACACTGAAGCTTTCTTT.

Concerning this clone itself: A read error is the likely source, as a far larger clone sits one nucleotide away. The chain carries TRBV2 and TRBJ1-4, with 9 bases identical to TRBD1. With V trimmed by 6 bases and J by 5 bases, 4 bases remained unmatched. Germline CDR1 SNHLY, CDR2 FYNNEI. The CDR3 length is 14 residues. DNA for the CDR3: TGTGCCAGCAGCGCAGACAGGGGGAATGAAAAACTGTTTTTT. Protein: CASSADRGNEKLFF.